This entry lists 19 T cell receptor beta chains sequenced from one sample in a study of T cells in localized non-small cell lung cancer. The repertoire was sequenced with immunoSEQ multiplex PCR; TCRdb's copy has only in-frame clones and lacks some. This sample has about 78,000 clones, with roughly 86% found just once. This material consisted of peripheral blood, taken before any cancer treatment. Receptor source: a man aged 40 to 70 with stage I lung adenocarcinoma.

The gene calls are TRBV2 and TRBJ1-2, with 10 bases matching TRBD1. From germline, CDR1 is SNHLY and CDR2 FYNNEI. V shed 6 bases, J shed 1 base, and the junction held 5 bases outside the gene matches. This CDR3 region has 15 residues. CDR3 DNA: TGTGCCAGCAGGCCGGGACAGGGGCGTAACTATGGCTACACCTTC. This translates into CASRPGQGRNYGYTF.

The chain joins TRBV6-5 to TRBJ1-4, with D unresolved. The CDR3 spans 14 residues. In germline, CDR1 is MNHEY, CDR2 SVGAGI. V dropped 2 bases and J dropped 10 bases, with 14 bases sitting between them. The CDR3 here is CASSYGGETGKLFF. CDR3 coding DNA: TGTGCCAGCAGTTACGGTGGGGAAACGGGAAAACTGTTTTTT.

V usage is TRBV27 and J usage is TRBJ1-2, with a weak D call TRBD1 (5 bases). CDR1 is MNHEY, CDR2 SMNVEV, per germline (reference sequence). Trimming pared 5 bases from V and 7 bases from J, leaving 14 bases between. The CDR3 extends over 13 amino acids. As DNA, the CDR3 is TGTGCCAGCAGTACGGGCAGCGGGGCTGGCTACACCTTC. It yields the protein CASSTGSGAGYTF.

This clone was observed once. This sequence joins TRBV27 and TRBJ2-7; TRBD2 agrees at 8 bases. V gave up 3 bases and J gave up 5 bases; unmatched junction bases: 6. Germline lookup yields CDR1 MNHEY and CDR2 SMNVEV (reference sequence). This CDR3 spans 14 amino acids. The CDR3 nucleotides are TGTGCCAGCAGTTTGAGAAACGGGGGGGACGAGCAGTACTTC. Translating gives CASSLRNGGDEQYF.

This chain joins TRBV2 and TRBJ1-3; no reliable D call. CDR1 is SNHLY and CDR2 is FYNNEI in the germline V gene. The CDR3 totals 13 residues. V was trimmed by 9 bases and J by 0 bases, leaving 9 bases between them. CDR3 nucleotide sequence: TGTGCCAGGAGCGTTAGCTCTGGAAACACCATATATTTT. It yields the protein CARSVSSGNTIYF.

This clone was recorded only once. This chain joins TRBV6-6 and TRBJ2-3; tentative D call: TRBD2 (6 bases). Trimming stripped 4 bases from V and 1 base from J, with 12 bases between. The CDR3 length is 15 residues. Germline V gene sequence: CDR1 MNHNY, CDR2 SVGAGI (reference sequence). CDR3 region: CASSLGTVGTDTQYF. The CDR3 region has the DNA TGTGCCAGCAGTTTAGGGACTGTCGGCACAGATACGCAGTATTTT.

The rearrangement links TRBV28 to TRBJ1-2; D not certain. This CDR3 comprises 18 residues. Germline CDR1 MDHEN, CDR2 SYDVKM. V was pared by 2 bases and J by 9 bases, with 28 bases between. As DNA, the CDR3 is TGTGCCAGCAGTTTAAACCCAAGTTCTACGGGTCCCGGTTTTAGCTACACCTTC. This sequence encodes CASSLNPSSTGPGFSYTF.

V usage is TRBV28 and J usage is TRBJ1-2; TRBD1 matches 7 bases. Trimming removed 6 bases from V and 7 bases from J; junction bases left unmatched: 17. Germline lookup yields CDR1 MDHEN and CDR2 SYDVKM. The CDR3 loop spans 16 amino acids. CDR3 nucleotide sequence: TGTGCCAGCAGCGTTACAACAGGGGTCGGGTTCGGTGGCTACACCTTC. Translation: CASSVTTGVGFGGYTF.

The chain employs TRBV6-5 and TRBJ1-1; D not resolved. V gave up 6 bases and J gave up 7 bases, with 12 bases separating them. The germline V gene has CDR1 MNHEY and CDR2 SVGAGI. The CDR3 loop spans 12 amino acids. The CDR3: CASRRGPSEAFF. As DNA, the CDR3 is TGTGCCAGCAGGAGAGGACCTAGTGAAGCTTTCTTT.

The rearrangement links TRBV30 to TRBJ2-5; 8 nucleotides match TRBD1. Germline-derived CDR1 and CDR2 are GTSNPN and SVGIG (reference sequence). CDR3 length: 15 residues. V trimming: 4 bases; J trimming: 1 base; junction bases outside the gene matches: 8. This CDR3 reads CAWTSRQGLQETQYF. For the CDR3, the DNA is TGTGCCTGGACGTCGAGACAGGGGCTCCAAGAGACCCAGTACTTC. Full variable domain (missing parts from reference TRBV30 and TRBJ2-5): SQTIHQWPATLVQPVGSPLSLECTVEGTSNPNLYWYRQAAGRGLQLLFYSVGIGQISSEVPQNLSASRPQDRQFILSSKKLLLSDSGFYLCAWTSRQGLQETQYFGPGTRLLVL.

J is TRBJ2-5 and V is TRBV29-1, with D possibly being TRBD1 or TRBD2 (5 bases each). This CDR3 has 11 residues. The V end was cut by 6 bases, the J end by 5 bases, with 10 bases between. Germline values: CDR1 SQVTM, CDR2 ANQGSEA. In DNA, the CDR3 is TGCAGCGTGGGGACGTGGGAGACCCAGTACTTC. Translating it yields CSVGTWETQYF. Full variable domain (remainder filled in from reference TRBV29-1 and TRBJ2-5): SAVISQKPSRDICQRGTSLTIQCQVDSQVTMMFWYRQQPGQSLTLIATANQGSEATYESGFVIDKFPISRPNLTFSTLTVSNMSPEDSSIYLCSVGTWETQYFGPGTRLLVL.

The chain combines TRBV27 with TRBJ1-2, with D perhaps matching TRBD1 (6 bases). Deletions cut 5 bases from V and 3 bases from J, with 13 bases between. CDR1 is MNHEY and CDR2 is SMNVEV in the germline V gene (reference sequence). The CDR3 loop spans 14 amino acids. CDR3 coding DNA: TGTGCCAGCAGTCCAGGGGTGGGGCACTATGGCTACACCTTC. Its translation: CASSPGVGHYGYTF.

The V gene is TRBV7-8, the J gene TRBJ1-1; unclear D gene. Germline loops: CDR1 SGHVS, CDR2 FQNEAQ. The CDR3 loop spans 15 amino acids. Trimming removed 2 bases from V and 1 base from J, with 11 bases in between. DNA for the CDR3: TGTGCCAGCAGCTTATCTGGCGGAAAGAACACTGAAGCTTTCTTT. This gives the protein CASSLSGGKNTEAFF.

The chain is built from TRBV2 and TRBJ2-7; weak D call: TRBD2 (5 bases). This CDR3 has 12 residues. Trimming pared 3 bases from V and 6 bases from J, leaving 9 bases between. The germline CDR1 and CDR2 sequences are SNHLY and FYNNEI. The CDR3 is CASSDDEGEQYF. DNA of the CDR3: TGTGCCAGCAGTGATGATGAGGGCGAGCAGTACTTC.

This clone has only one observation. The chain links TRBV19 to TRBJ2-3; 7 bases agree with TRBD2. The CDR3 runs 18 residues. CDR1 and CDR2 (germline): LNHDA, SQIVND (reference sequence). With 3 bases clipped from V and 1 base from J, the junction kept 13 bases outside the gene matches. The DNA for the CDR3 is TGTGCCAGTAGTATCGGTATCGGCGGGAGTGTGGGCACAGATACGCAGTATTTT. Its translation: CASSIGIGGSVGTDTQYF.

There are a few counts of this clone. The gene calls are TRBV5-4 and TRBJ1-1; D remains unclear. Trimming stripped 0 bases from V and 1 base from J, with 7 bases between. The CDR3 totals 14 residues. The germline V gene has CDR1 SGHNT and CDR2 YYREEE (reference sequence). This CDR3 reads CASSLASGNTEAFF. The CDR3 DNA is TGTGCCAGCAGCTTGGCAAGCGGGAACACTGAAGCTTTCTTT.

This clone was detected only once. This rearrangement joins TRBV7-9 to TRBJ2-7; D is possibly TRBD1 (6 bases). Trimming pared 5 bases from V and 3 bases from J, leaving 14 bases between. This CDR3 contains 14 residues. Germline lookup yields CDR1 SEHNR and CDR2 FQNEAQ (reference sequence). CDR3 region: CASSPLGARYEQYF. DNA of the CDR3: TGTGCCAGCAGCCCATTGGGGGCCCGCTACGAGCAGTACTTC.

The rearrangement links TRBV7-9 to TRBJ2-7, with TRBD2 identical over 12 bases. V lost 3 bases and J lost 4; bases outside the gene matches: 1. The CDR3 sequence is 14 residues long. The germline gives CDR1 SEHNR, CDR2 FQNEAQ (reference sequence). The CDR3 spells CASSFGLAGYEQYF. CDR3 nucleotide sequence: TGTGCCAGCAGCTTCGGACTAGCGGGGTACGAGCAGTACTTC.

This clone was counted only a few times. The chain carries TRBV4-1 and TRBJ1-3; possible D gene TRBD1, 6 bases. Germline V gene sequence: CDR1 MGHRA, CDR2 YSYEKL. The V and J ends lost 4 bases and 2 bases respectively, with 12 bases between them. The CDR3 sequence is 15 residues long. Written as DNA, the CDR3 is TGCGCCAGCAGCCGCCTACAGGGAACTGGAAACACCATATATTTT. It specifies CASSRLQGTGNTIYF.